This is a list of T cell receptor beta chains from one sample in a study of STAT3 mutations in large granular lymphocyte leukemia. The method was immunoSEQ multiplex PCR; TCRdb's version includes in-frame clones alone and lacks a portion of them. Here the sample spans about 19,000 clones, 92% being singletons. Sequencing was done on a sample of peripheral blood mononuclear cells. These receptors were taken from a man in his sixties with T-cell large granular lymphocyte leukemia. Some clones in this sample may be carry-over from other donors' samples. CDR3s include the opening cysteine and the closing phenylalanine or tryptophan. A D gene is named only where the DNA matches it firmly. Clone size is shown for a subset of rows, as once, few, many or a class of expanded clone.

CDR3 protein: CAHSRTAYYEQYF
CDR3 DNA: TGCGCCCACTCCAGGACAGCCTACTACGAGCAGTACTTC
clone size: -
CDR3 length: 13
J gene: TRBJ2-7
D gene: -
V gene: TRBV28

CDR3 protein: CASIRGFRPQHF
CDR3 DNA: TGTGCCAGCATCCGAGGATTTCGGCCCCAGCATTTT
clone size: once
CDR3 length: 12
J gene: TRBJ1-5
D gene: -
V gene: TRBV6-5

CDR3 protein: CASSFGGTIGLGNTIYF
CDR3 DNA: TGTGCCAGCAGTTTTGGTGGTACGATAGGGTTAGGAAACACCATATATTTT
clone size: -
CDR3 length: 17
J gene: TRBJ1-3
D gene: -
V gene: TRBV28

CDR3 protein: CASSPPLQREYTDTQYF
CDR3 DNA: TGTGCCAGCAGCCCCCCCCTTCAGCGGGAGTACACAGATACGCAGTATTTT
clone size: -
CDR3 length: 17
J gene: TRBJ2-3
D gene: TRBD2
V gene: TRBV9

CDR3 protein: CASRPLATPYEQYF
CDR3 DNA: TGCGCCAGCAGACCACTAGCGACCCCCTACGAGCAGTACTTC
clone size: once
CDR3 length: 14
J gene: TRBJ2-7
D gene: TRBD2
V gene: TRBV5-1

CDR3 protein: CASSPPDRGEAGELFF
CDR3 DNA: TGCGCCAGCAGCCCCCCGGACAGGGGAGAGGCCGGGGAGCTGTTTTTT
clone size: -
CDR3 length: 16
J gene: TRBJ2-2
D gene: TRBD1
V gene: TRBV4-1

CDR3 protein: CASSRDLRDTQYF
CDR3 DNA: TGTGCCAGCTCACGGGACCTACGAGATACGCAGTATTTT
clone size: -
CDR3 length: 13
J gene: TRBJ2-3
D gene: -
V gene: TRBV18

CDR3 protein: CASSRGPHTGELFF
CDR3 DNA: TGTGCCAGCAGCCGTGGACCCCACACCGGGGAGCTGTTTTTT
clone size: -
CDR3 length: 14
J gene: TRBJ2-2
D gene: -
V gene: TRBV14

CDR3 protein: CASSLARDKKYF
CDR3 DNA: TGTGCCAGCAGCTTAGCCCGGGACAAAAAGTACTTC
clone size: -
CDR3 length: 12
J gene: TRBJ2-7
D gene: -
V gene: TRBV11-1

CDR3 protein: CAWSVTRAQETQYF
CDR3 DNA: TGTGCCTGGAGTGTAACCAGGGCCCAAGAGACCCAGTACTTC
clone size: -
CDR3 length: 14
J gene: TRBJ2-5
D gene: -
V gene: TRBV30

CDR3 protein: CASSFRGNHEQYF
CDR3 DNA: TGTGCCAGCAGCTTTCGGGGGAACCACGAGCAGTACTTC
clone size: -
CDR3 length: 13
J gene: TRBJ2-7
D gene: -
V gene: TRBV7-3

CDR3 protein: CASSLVVEQYF
CDR3 DNA: TGTGCCAGCAGTTTGGTTGTGGAGCAGTACTTC
clone size: -
CDR3 length: 11
J gene: TRBJ2-7
D gene: -
V gene: TRBV28

CDR3 protein: CASSLGPLGEKLFF
CDR3 DNA: TGTGCCAGCAGCCTAGGGCCCTTAGGGGAAAAACTGTTTTTT
clone size: -
CDR3 length: 14
J gene: TRBJ1-4
D gene: -
V gene: TRBV6-5

CDR3 protein: CASSERGGLGETQYF
CDR3 DNA: TGTGCCAGCAGTGAACGAGGGGGGCTGGGTGAGACCCAGTACTTC
clone size: -
CDR3 length: 15
J gene: TRBJ2-5
D gene: -
V gene: TRBV25-1

CDR3 protein: CSSRPRAPTEAFF
CDR3 DNA: TGCAGCTCCCGACCAAGGGCCCCCACTGAAGCTTTCTTT
clone size: -
CDR3 length: 13
J gene: TRBJ1-1
D gene: -
V gene: TRBV29-1

CDR3 protein: CASRWTGDYKETQYF
CDR3 DNA: TGTGCCAGCAGGTGGACTGGGGACTATAAGGAGACCCAGTACTTC
clone size: -
CDR3 length: 15
J gene: TRBJ2-5
D gene: TRBD2
V gene: TRBV5-6

CDR3 protein: CASSQLDPVGNEKLFF
CDR3 DNA: TGCGCCAGCAGCCAACTCGATCCAGTTGGTAATGAAAAACTGTTTTTT
clone size: -
CDR3 length: 16
J gene: TRBJ1-4
D gene: -
V gene: TRBV4-1

CDR3 protein: CAAGQTLTDTQYF
CDR3 DNA: TGTGCCGCAGGACAGACCCTCACAGATACGCAGTATTTT
clone size: once
CDR3 length: 13
J gene: TRBJ2-3
D gene: -
V gene: TRBV27

CDR3 protein: CASSSRSGGGLYEQYF
CDR3 DNA: TGTGCCAGCAGCTCAAGATCAGGGGGCGGCCTATACGAGCAGTACTTC
clone size: -
CDR3 length: 16
J gene: TRBJ2-7
D gene: TRBD1
V gene: TRBV11-2

CDR3 protein: CASSSQTYEQYF
CDR3 DNA: TGTGCCAGCTCCTCACAGACCTACGAGCAGTACTTC
clone size: -
CDR3 length: 12
J gene: TRBJ2-7
D gene: -
V gene: TRBV6-5

CDR3 protein: CASSIEGAYNEQFF
CDR3 DNA: TGTGCCAGTAGTATTGAAGGCGCCTACAATGAGCAGTTCTTC
clone size: -
CDR3 length: 14
J gene: TRBJ2-1
D gene: -
V gene: TRBV19

CDR3 protein: CASSPGQGDQPQHF
CDR3 DNA: TGTGCCAGCTCACCGGGACAGGGAGATCAGCCCCAGCATTTT
clone size: -
CDR3 length: 14
J gene: TRBJ1-5
D gene: TRBD1
V gene: TRBV18

CDR3 protein: CASSLGWGIAGEETQYF
CDR3 DNA: TGTGCCAGCAGCTTGGGATGGGGCATAGCGGGAGAGGAGACCCAGTACTTC
clone size: -
CDR3 length: 17
J gene: TRBJ2-5
D gene: TRBD2
V gene: TRBV11-2

CDR3 protein: CASIGRGKETQYF
CDR3 DNA: TGTGCCAGTATCGGGCGGGGCAAAGAGACCCAGTACTTC
clone size: -
CDR3 length: 13
J gene: TRBJ2-5
D gene: -
V gene: TRBV19

CDR3 protein: CASHPGIGEGQYF
CDR3 DNA: TGTGCCAGCCACCCGGGGATCGGGGAAGGCCAGTACTTC
clone size: -
CDR3 length: 13
J gene: TRBJ2-5
D gene: -
V gene: TRBV7-9

CDR3 protein: CASSPRIGGSYEQYF
CDR3 DNA: TGTGCCAGCAGCCCCCGGATCGGGGGCTCCTACGAGCAGTACTTC
clone size: -
CDR3 length: 15
J gene: TRBJ2-7
D gene: -
V gene: TRBV11-2

CDR3 protein: CASSSGTLGQNEQYF
CDR3 DNA: TGTGCCAGCAGCTCGGGGACTCTGGGACAGAACGAGCAGTACTTC
clone size: few
CDR3 length: 15
J gene: TRBJ2-7
D gene: -
V gene: TRBV5-5

CDR3 protein: CASRLRLAGPHPDTQYF
CDR3 DNA: TGTGCCAGCAGACTAAGACTAGCGGGCCCCCACCCAGATACGCAGTATTTT
clone size: -
CDR3 length: 17
J gene: TRBJ2-3
D gene: TRBD2
V gene: TRBV28

CDR3 protein: CASSPGLAGGTPQFF
CDR3 DNA: TGTGCCAGCAGCCCCGGACTAGCGGGAGGGACACCGCAGTTCTTC
clone size: -
CDR3 length: 15
J gene: TRBJ2-1
D gene: TRBD2
V gene: TRBV14

CDR3 protein: CASSLEIGKGNEQFF
CDR3 DNA: TGCGCCAGCAGCTTGGAGATAGGGAAGGGAAATGAGCAGTTCTTC
clone size: -
CDR3 length: 15
J gene: TRBJ2-1
D gene: -
V gene: TRBV5-1

CDR3 protein: CASGFRNYGYTF
CDR3 DNA: TGTGCTAGTGGTTTTCGGAACTATGGCTACACCTTC
clone size: -
CDR3 length: 12
J gene: TRBJ1-2
D gene: -
V gene: TRBV12-5

CDR3 protein: CASGPPGTSVNEQFF
CDR3 DNA: TGTGCCAGCGGACCCCCCGGGACTAGCGTGAATGAGCAGTTCTTC
clone size: -
CDR3 length: 15
J gene: TRBJ2-1
D gene: TRBD2
V gene: TRBV28

CDR3 protein: CASSPFGNTEAFF
CDR3 DNA: TGCGCCAGCAGCCCCTTCGGGAACACTGAAGCTTTCTTT
clone size: -
CDR3 length: 13
J gene: TRBJ1-1
D gene: -
V gene: TRBV5-1

CDR3 protein: CSVGSFNYGYTF
CDR3 DNA: TGCAGCGTGGGGTCCTTTAACTATGGCTACACCTTC
clone size: -
CDR3 length: 12
J gene: TRBJ1-2
D gene: -
V gene: TRBV29-1

CDR3 protein: CASSRDVEETQYF
CDR3 DNA: TGCGCCAGCAGTAGGGACGTTGAGGAGACCCAGTACTTC
clone size: -
CDR3 length: 13
J gene: TRBJ2-5
D gene: -
V gene: TRBV10-2

CDR3 protein: CASSDLPNTEAFF
CDR3 DNA: TGTGCCAGCTCAGACCTCCCGAACACTGAAGCTTTCTTT
clone size: few
CDR3 length: 13
J gene: TRBJ1-1
D gene: -
V gene: TRBV18

CDR3 protein: CASSKTGTSYEQYF
CDR3 DNA: TGTGCCAGCAGCAAAACCGGGACCTCCTACGAGCAGTACTTC
clone size: -
CDR3 length: 14
J gene: TRBJ2-7
D gene: -
V gene: TRBV9

CDR3 protein: CASSPVSGQLSEQFF
CDR3 DNA: TGTGCCAGCTCACCTGTTAGTGGACAGCTGAGTGAGCAGTTCTTC
clone size: -
CDR3 length: 15
J gene: TRBJ2-1
D gene: -
V gene: TRBV18

CDR3 protein: CATRDLRIFSNQPQHF
CDR3 DNA: TGTGCCACCAGAGACCTGAGGATCTTTAGCAATCAGCCCCAGCATTTT
clone size: -
CDR3 length: 16
J gene: TRBJ1-5
D gene: -
V gene: TRBV15

CDR3 protein: CASSPELRSGYEQYF
CDR3 DNA: TGTGCCAGCTCACCGGAGCTCCGGTCGGGGTACGAGCAGTACTTC
clone size: -
CDR3 length: 15
J gene: TRBJ2-7
D gene: -
V gene: TRBV18

CDR3 protein: CASGGSRANVLTF
CDR3 DNA: TGTGCCAGTGGGGGGAGTAGGGCCAACGTCCTGACTTTC
clone size: -
CDR3 length: 13
J gene: TRBJ2-6
D gene: -
V gene: TRBV19

CDR3 protein: CASRILEGANGYTF
CDR3 DNA: TGTGCCAGCAGGATACTGGAGGGGGCGAATGGCTACACCTTC
clone size: -
CDR3 length: 14
J gene: TRBJ1-2
D gene: TRBD1
V gene: TRBV28

CDR3 protein: CASRSPKDGYTF
CDR3 DNA: TGTGCCAGCAGGAGCCCAAAGGACGGCTACACCTTC
clone size: -
CDR3 length: 12
J gene: TRBJ1-2
D gene: -
V gene: TRBV6-5

CDR3 protein: CASSLDGWQRELFF
CDR3 DNA: TGTGCCAGCAGCTTAGACGGATGGCAGCGGGAGCTGTTTTTT
clone size: -
CDR3 length: 14
J gene: TRBJ2-2
D gene: -
V gene: TRBV7-9

CDR3 protein: CTARTNNEQFF
CDR3 DNA: TGCACCGCTAGAACCAACAATGAGCAGTTCTTC
clone size: -
CDR3 length: 11
J gene: TRBJ2-1
D gene: -
V gene: TRBV29-1

CDR3 protein: CASSLVAGGPDTQYF
CDR3 DNA: TGCGCCAGCAGCCTAGTGGCGGGAGGGCCAGATACGCAGTATTTT
clone size: -
CDR3 length: 15
J gene: TRBJ2-3
D gene: TRBD2
V gene: TRBV4-1